Listed below are T cell receptor beta chains from one sample, sequenced in a study of vaccination effects on CD4 cells after COVID-19. Antigen specificity for these receptors is unknown. Data came from immunoSEQ multiplex PCR; TCRdb stores just in-frame clones and leaves some out. The sample lists 65,000 to 70,000 clones, under 85% occurring once. This sample comprised CD4+ T cells from PBMCs cultured with HCoV-OC43 spike peptides, obtained after COVID-19 vaccination. Receptors were obtained from a human donor who received a COVID-19 vaccine. The conserved cysteine and the conserved F or W are not part of the CDR3 here.

v_call cdr3_aa
TRBV5-1 ASSLAASGGEKLF
TRBV29-1 SAATSGGGTDTQY
TRBV14 ASSRGLAGGLLF
TRBV6-1 ASSELTAWEGYT
TRBV19 ASARAGAWDEQF
TRBV13 ASSLGQGRTGELF
TRBV6-5 ASRREHGYT
TRBV5-5 ASKGTPTVNSPLH
TRBV19 ASTTPGTGAYNEQF
TRBV3-1/TRBV3-2 ASSRRFSHPSDTQY
TRBV15 ATSRVRDQPQH
TRBV5-1 ASSWTGSSTDTQY
TRBV7-8 ASSLAAHYNGYT
TRBV11-3 ASSLGSRSPLH
TRBV6-2/TRBV6-3 ASSYPADSGYT
TRBV24-1 ATSDPGTSYMETQY
TRBV9 ASSVGPGQRYGYT
TRBV29-1 SVVGQLSGNTIY
TRBV5-6 ASRSMGGDNEGFYGYT
TRBV7-8 ASSAQSSKAF
TRBV2 ASSEESNTEAF
TRBV2 ASTYLAGDLGGYT
TRBV7-9 ASSLELRLNTGELF
TRBV24-1 ATSDLVRETQY
TRBV5-4 ASSTTQGSTEAF
TRBV30 AWSEQGTEAF
TRBV5-1 ASSQLQGKPSTGELF
TRBV19 ASSIGRRSEKLF
TRBV9 ASSVGGDNQPQH
TRBV2 ASSEATGGPRPETQY
TRBV7-8 ASSGPTNEKLF
TRBV28 ASLLGNSPLH
TRBV7-2 ASSEQVNYGYT
TRBV6-2/TRBV6-3 ASRPSVRSQPQH
TRBV29-1 SVVAGATNEKLF
TRBV28 ASTKSRATNEKLF
TRBV2 ASSEGQFKNSPLH
TRBV2 ASSGTNPGNTIY
TRBV7-9 ASSPQGQSNSPLH
TRBV7-9 ASTPSLAGGKETQY
TRBV30 AWGGGGMEEKLF
TRBV19 ASSITTGELF
TRBV24-1 ATSDPTQSSNTDTQY
TRBV5-1 ASSLAISGGREQF
TRBV27 ASSYRGFQETQY
TRBV28 ASNVDRNNMNTEAF
TRBV30 AWSVLGGGREDTQY
TRBV27 ASSLWSPAGSGGYT
TRBV20-1 SARRDREY
TRBV27 ASSADRGRNGYT
TRBV3-1/TRBV3-2 ASSQSRETQY
TRBV28 ASSLPGARDIQY
TRBV12-3/TRBV12-4 ASRTGQRGYT
TRBV10-2 ASSESGKGDTQY
TRBV5-1 ASSFGTGGTDTQY